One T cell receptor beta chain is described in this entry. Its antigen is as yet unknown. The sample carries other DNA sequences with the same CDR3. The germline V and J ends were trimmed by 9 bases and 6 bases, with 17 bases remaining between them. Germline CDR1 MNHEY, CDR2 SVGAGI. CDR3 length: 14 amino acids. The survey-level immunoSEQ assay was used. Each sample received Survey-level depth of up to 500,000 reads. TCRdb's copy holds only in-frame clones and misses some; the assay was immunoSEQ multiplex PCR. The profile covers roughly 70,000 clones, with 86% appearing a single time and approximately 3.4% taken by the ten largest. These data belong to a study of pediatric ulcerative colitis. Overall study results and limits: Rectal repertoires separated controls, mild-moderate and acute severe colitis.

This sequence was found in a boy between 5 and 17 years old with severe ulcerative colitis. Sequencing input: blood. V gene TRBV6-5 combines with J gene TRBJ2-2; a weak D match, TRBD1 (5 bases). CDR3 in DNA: TGTGCCAGTCGGCAGGAAATAGGGGCCGGGGAGCTGTTTTTT. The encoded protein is CASRQEIGAGELFF.